Below, 16 T cell receptor beta chains from the same sample are listed, as sequenced in a study of blood T cell repertoires in COVID-19. The repertoire was sequenced with immunoSEQ multiplex PCR; TCRdb's copy has only in-frame clones and lacks some. The data contain approximately 71,000 clones, about nine tenths of them singletons. The sequencing sample was made of peripheral blood. All receptors come from a woman aged 18-30 years with acute or convalescent COVID-19.

This clone was seen just once. V is TRBV28 and J is TRBJ1-3; possibly TRBD1 for D (6 bases). The CDR3 has 17 amino acids. In germline, CDR1 is MDHEN, CDR2 SYDVKM. V lost 5 bases and J lost 2, with 19 bases in between. The CDR3 DNA is TGTGCCAGCAGTGCATCAACAGGGAACAAAGCTGGAAACACCATATATTTT. It translates to CASSASTGNKAGNTIYF.

The chain is built from TRBV19 and TRBJ1-5, with TRBD1 matching 9 bases. In germline, CDR1 is LNHDA, CDR2 SQIVND (reference sequence). The length of the CDR3 is 17 residues. V was pared by 0 bases and J by 5 bases, with 8 bases of the junction left unmatched. The DNA of the CDR3 is TGTGCCAGTAGTATAGATACCTACGACAGGGGGGATCAGCCCCAGCATTTT. As protein: CASSIDTYDRGDQPQHF.

The rearrangement links TRBV7-9 to TRBJ2-5; the match to TRBD2 covers 10 bases. J was trimmed by 6 bases and V by 5 bases; bases with no gene match: 12. CDR3 length equals 16 residues. Per the germline V gene, CDR1 is SEHNR and CDR2 is FQNEAQ (reference sequence). CDR3 DNA: TGTGCCAGCAGCCCGCCTAGCGGGAGAGACGGGCAGACCCAGTACTTC. Translating it yields CASSPPSGRDGQTQYF.

This clone was picked up one time. This sequence joins TRBV4-1 and TRBJ1-2; no clear D gene. The CDR3 length is 16 residues. The V gene lost 0 bases and the J gene lost 2 bases, with 13 bases spanning the gap. The germline gives CDR1 MGHRA, CDR2 YSYEKL. The CDR3 spells CASSQDGWTGNYGYTF. The CDR3 region has the DNA TGCGCCAGCAGCCAAGACGGGTGGACGGGGAACTATGGCTACACCTTC.

The rearrangement joins TRBV18 to TRBJ1-4; the D is unclear. The CDR3 spans 11 residues. V lost 8 bases and J lost 4, with 5 bases in between. Germline V gives CDR1 KGHSH, CDR2 LQKENI. The CDR3 DNA is TGTGCCAGCCCCGTTAATGAAAAACTGTTTTTT. Its translation is CASPVNEKLFF.

The chain is built from TRBV6-5 and TRBJ1-1; possibly TRBD1 for D (5 bases). The CDR3 covers 11 residues. Trimming took off 10 bases at V and 6 bases at J, with 12 bases between the two ends. The germline V gene encodes CDR1 MNHEY and CDR2 SVGAGI. CDR3 sequence: CATREIAEAFF. In DNA, the CDR3 is TGTGCCACCAGGGAGATAGCTGAAGCTTTCTTT.

This clone is a singleton in its sample. The genes are TRBV30 and TRBJ2-7, with D tentatively TRBD1 (6 bases). V lost 3 bases and J 6 bases, leaving 12 bases between the germline ends. Germline V lookup: CDR1 GTSNPN, CDR2 SVGIG (reference sequence). This CDR3 has 12 residues. Here the CDR3 DNA reads TGTGCCTGGAGGGGGGACACGCCCGAGCAGTACTTC. The encoded protein is CAWRGDTPEQYF.

The V and J genes are TRBV9 and TRBJ1-6; D is unresolved. Trimming cost V 4 bases and J 0 bases, with 26 bases left between them. Germline lookup yields CDR1 SGDLS and CDR2 YYNGEE. The CDR3 extends over 21 amino acids. CDR3 amino acids: CASSPPGGPSSHSSYNSPLHF. The CDR3 DNA sequence: TGTGCCAGCAGCCCCCCCGGAGGGCCCTCTTCTCACAGCTCCTATAATTCACCCCTCCACTTT.

This clone was detected only once. This chain links TRBV5-4 with TRBJ2-3, with a tentative D call TRBD2 (5 bases). CDR1 and CDR2 (germline): SGHNT, YYREEE (reference sequence). Trimming pared 4 bases from V and 6 bases from J, leaving 18 bases between. This CDR3 has 15 residues. The CDR3 coding sequence is TGTGCCAGCAGCCTGGACTCAACCCCGGTGGATACGCAGTATTTT. This sequence encodes CASSLDSTPVDTQYF. Drawing the rest from reference TRBV5-4 and TRBJ2-3, the complete variable domain is ETGVTQSPTHLIKTRGQQVTLRCSSQSGHNTVSWYQQALGQGPQFIFQYYREEENGRGNFPPRFSGLQFPNYSSELNVNALELDDSALYLCASSLDSTPVDTQYFGPGTRLTVL.

This chain's CDR3 is CATSRDSPKNTEAFF. The CDR3, as DNA: TGTGCCACCAGCAGAGATTCCCCAAAAAACACTGAAGCTTTCTTT. The rearrangement links TRBV15 to TRBJ1-1, with D hard to call. CDR3 length: 15 amino acids. Germline CDR1 and CDR2: LNHNV and YYDKDF (reference sequence). Trimming removed 0 bases at V and 2 bases at J, with 10 bases between.

This rearrangement joins TRBV14 to TRBJ2-2, with 7 nucleotides matching TRBD1. The V gene end was trimmed by 5 bases and the J gene end by 3 bases; junction bases not matched to a gene: 3. The germline gives CDR1 SGHDN, CDR2 FVKESK. The CDR3 is 14 residues long. CDR3 amino acids: CASSTGQYTGELFF. In DNA form, the CDR3 reads TGTGCCAGCAGCACGGGACAGTACACCGGGGAGCTGTTTTTT.

The rearrangement joins TRBV6-5 to TRBJ2-1; TRBD2 agrees at 11 bases. Germline CDR1 MNHEY, CDR2 SVGAGI. CDR3 length: 15 residues. Germline trimming cut 2 bases from V and 9 bases from J; bases unmatched to any gene: 6. The CDR3 protein is CASSYSTSGSGEQFF. The CDR3 DNA is TGTGCCAGCAGTTACAGCACTAGCGGGAGCGGTGAGCAGTTCTTC.

V is TRBV7-9 and J is TRBJ1-5; 8 bases fit TRBD1. This CDR3 comprises 13 residues. V shed 5 bases and J 7 bases; nucleotides not matched to a gene: 4. CDR1 is SEHNR and CDR2 is FQNEAQ in the germline V gene (reference sequence). The CDR3 DNA follows: TGTGCCAGCAGCCTGGACAGGGACCAGCCCCAGCATTTT. This sequence encodes CASSLDRDQPQHF. The full variable domain, completed using reference TRBV7-9 and TRBJ1-5, is DTGVSQNPRHKITKRGQNVTFRCDPISEHNRLYWYRQTLGQGPEFLTYFQNEAQLEKSRLLSDRFSAERPKGSFSTLEIQRTEQGDSAMYLCASSLDRDQPQHFGDGTRLSIL.

The CDR3 coding sequence is TGTGCCCCCAAGGTTGAGGCGGGTAATCAGCCCCAGCATTTT. As protein: CAPKVEAGNQPQHF. This chain links TRBV25-1 with TRBJ1-5, with unresolved D. V lost 11 bases, J lost 4 bases, and 18 bases lay in between. The CDR3 has 14 residues. Germline V CDR1 and CDR2: MGHDK, SYGVNS. Drawing the rest from reference TRBV25-1 and TRBJ1-5, the complete variable domain is EADIYQTPRYLVIGTGKKITLECSQTMGHDKMYWYQQDPGMELHLIHYSYGVNSTEKGDLSSESTVSRIRTEHFPLTLESARPSHTSQYLCAPKVEAGNQPQHFGDGTRLSIL.

The chain has TRBV18 and TRBJ2-2; D is ambiguous. CDR1 is KGHSH and CDR2 is LQKENI in the germline V gene. The germline V and J ends were trimmed by 4 bases and 2 bases, with 11 bases remaining between them. This CDR3 has 15 amino acids. The CDR3 DNA sequence: TGTGCCAGCTCACGCTCCCTAGAAAACACCGGGGAGCTGTTTTTT. Encoded protein: CASSRSLENTGELFF.

The V and J genes are TRBV2 and TRBJ2-5; 7 positions match TRBD1. In germline, CDR1 is SNHLY, CDR2 FYNNEI. Trimming cost V 6 bases and J 3 bases; bases outside gene matches: 10. CDR3 size: 15 residues. DNA for the CDR3: TGTGCCAGCAGACACTTGGGACAGCTAAAAGAGACCCAGTACTTC. Amino acids: CASRHLGQLKETQYF.